Following are 32 T cell receptor beta chains from one sample sequenced in a study of blood T cell repertoires in COVID-19. Clones were read by immunoSEQ multiplex PCR, and TCRdb kept only the in-frame ones, dropping some. Found here are 180,000 or so clones, just under 80% of them singletons; the top ten hold 2.8%. The sequenced material came from peripheral blood. These receptors all come from a woman of 80 years or more with active or convalescent COVID-19.

The J gene is TRBJ1-3, the V gene TRBV5-1; no firm D call. The CDR3 length is 13 residues. The V end lost 3 bases, the J end lost 4 bases, and 8 bases lay between the germline ends. Germline CDR1 and CDR2: SGHRS and YFSETQ. In DNA, the CDR3 is TGCGCCAGCAGCTCTTATCCGGGAAACACCATATATTTT. Translated: CASSSYPGNTIYF.

The J gene is TRBJ1-6, the V gene TRBV6-2 or TRBV6-3, with 7 bases that match TRBD1. CDR1 and CDR2 from the germline V gene are MNHEY and SVGEGT. With V trimmed by 0 bases and J by 10 bases, 6 bases remained unmatched. CDR3 length: 15 amino acids. Here the CDR3 DNA reads TGTGCCAGCAGTTACTCGACAGGGCTGGGGTCACCCCTCCACTTT. Translation: CASSYSTGLGSPLHF.

This clone was counted at least ten times. The CDR3 loop is CASSFGPSYEQYF. CDR3 DNA sequence: TGTGCCAGCAGTTTCGGTCCGTCCTACGAGCAGTACTTC. The chain recombines TRBV27 with TRBJ2-7, with D uncertain. The CDR3 sequence is 13 residues long. The V and J ends lost 3 bases and 1 base respectively, with 7 bases between them. Germline-derived CDR1 and CDR2 are MNHEY and SMNVEV (reference sequence).

This clone has just one count. The J gene is TRBJ2-7, the V gene TRBV7-9, with a possible D match to TRBD1 (6 bases). Per germline, CDR1 SEHNR and CDR2 FQNEAQ (reference sequence). With 1 base removed from V and 1 base from J, the gap between germline ends came to 17 bases. The CDR3 is 17 residues long. The CDR3 loop reads CASSLDFQGSDSYEQYF. The CDR3, as DNA: TGTGCCAGCAGCTTAGATTTCCAGGGGAGCGATTCCTACGAGCAGTACTTC.

This sequence joins TRBV6-1 and TRBJ2-7, with no clear D. Germline V gene data show CDR1 as MNHNS and CDR2 as SASEGT. Between the trimmed V and J ends, which lost 2 bases and 0 bases, there was a span of 8 bases. The CDR3 totals 14 residues. The CDR3 nucleotides are TGTGCCAGCAGTGAATCCCTGCGCTCCTACGAGCAGTACTTC. Protein: CASSESLRSYEQYF.

This clone was counted a few times. This chain links TRBV28 with TRBJ2-3, with 15 bases aligning to TRBD2. The V gene's germline CDR1 is MDHEN and CDR2 SYDVKM. J gave up 3 bases and V 4 bases, and 17 bases lay outside the gene matches. The CDR3 totals 21 residues. This CDR3 is CASSWFNNHGLAGGNTDTQYF. The CDR3, as DNA: TGTGCCAGCAGTTGGTTTAATAATCACGGACTAGCGGGGGGGAATACAGATACGCAGTATTTT.

This clone was observed a handful of times. The chain joins TRBV3-1 (or the pseudogene TRBV3-2) to TRBJ2-7, with TRBD2 identical over 13 bases. The V segment lost 4 bases and the J segment 5 bases; nucleotides outside the gene matches: 2. The CDR3 covers 14 residues. Germline V gene data show CDR1 as LGHDT and CDR2 as YNNKEL (reference sequence). The CDR3 loop reads CASSLTSGGHEQYF. The CDR3 nucleotides are TGTGCCAGCAGCCTGACTAGCGGGGGGCACGAGCAGTACTTC.

This clone was picked up a small number of times. The chain couples TRBV9 to TRBJ1-5; D ambiguous. This CDR3 comprises 13 residues. V lost 2 bases to trimming and J lost 5 bases, with 8 bases between them. Germline values: CDR1 SGDLS, CDR2 YYNGEE. As DNA, the CDR3 is TGTGCCAGCAGCGTCCGGGTTCATCAGCCCCAGCATTTT. The encoded protein is CASSVRVHQPQHF.

The chain joins TRBV6-5 to TRBJ2-1, with TRBD1 identical over 8 bases. The CDR3 runs to 13 residues. Germline assignment: CDR1 MNHEY and CDR2 SVGAGI. With 9 bases clipped from V and 2 bases from J, the junction kept 3 bases outside the gene matches. The CDR3 DNA reads TGTGCCAGTGGACAGGGCGCCTACAATGAGCAGTTCTTC. Translation gives CASGQGAYNEQFF.

V usage is TRBV2 and J usage is TRBJ1-1; tentative D call: TRBD1 (6 bases). This CDR3 has 15 amino acids. Germline CDR1 SNHLY, CDR2 FYNNEI. Trimming took off 4 bases at V and 0 bases at J, with 12 bases between the two ends. This chain's CDR3 is CASSATTGLNTEAFF. CDR3 in DNA: TGTGCCAGCAGTGCCACTACAGGGCTGAACACTGAAGCTTTCTTT.

The rearrangement links TRBV3-1 (or the pseudogene TRBV3-2) to TRBJ1-3; unclear D gene. The CDR3 covers 15 residues. Trimming took off 0 bases at V and 4 bases at J, with 10 bases between the two ends. CDR1 and CDR2 from the germline V gene are LGHDT and YNNKEL (reference sequence). CDR3 amino acids: CASSQERRLGNTIYF. The CDR3 DNA follows: TGTGCCAGCAGCCAAGAGCGAAGACTCGGAAACACCATATATTTT.

This clone was counted only a few times. The chain is built from TRBV4-1 and TRBJ2-7; the match to TRBD2 covers 12 bases. Germline V CDR1 and CDR2: MGHRA, YSYEKL. CDR3 length equals 17 residues. J was trimmed by 4 bases and V by 5 bases; bases with no gene match: 12. The CDR3, as DNA: TGCGCCAGCAGCTTAGCAGCTAGCGGGGGGGCCTTGTACGAGCAGTACTTC. Protein product: CASSLAASGGALYEQYF.

V is TRBV28 and J is TRBJ1-5, with 9 positions matching TRBD1. Germline V gene sequence: CDR1 MDHEN, CDR2 SYDVKM. The V segment lost 5 bases and the J segment 10 bases; nucleotides outside the gene matches: 9. This CDR3 has 14 residues. Here the CDR3 DNA reads TGTGCCAGCAGTCCAGGGACAGGGAAGTTACCCCAGCATTTT. This encodes CASSPGTGKLPQHF.

In its sample, this clone was seen a few times. The rearrangement links TRBV27 to TRBJ1-5; D not resolved. Trimming removed 0 bases at V and 5 bases at J, with 5 bases between. Looked up from germline, CDR1 is MNHEY and CDR2 is SMNVEV (reference sequence). The CDR3 length is 13 residues. The CDR3 is CASSLSADQPQHF. For the CDR3, the DNA is TGTGCCAGCAGTTTATCGGCGGATCAGCCCCAGCATTTT.

Written as DNA, the CDR3 is TGCGCCAGCAGCCGAGGGACAGGGGGCGAGGACACTGAAGCTTTCTTT. Translated: CASSRGTGGEDTEAFF. This rearrangement joins TRBV5-1 to TRBJ1-1; 12 bases are a match to TRBD1. The junction had 7 bases not matched to a gene; V was cut back by 4 bases and J by 3 bases. Per germline, CDR1 SGHRS and CDR2 YFSETQ. The CDR3 loop spans 16 amino acids.

J is TRBJ1-1 and V is TRBV6-5, with D possibly being TRBD1 (5 bases). The CDR3 has 15 residues. Trimming pared 5 bases from V and 6 bases from J, leaving 19 bases between. Looked up from germline, CDR1 is MNHEY and CDR2 is SVGAGI. The DNA of the CDR3 is TGTGCCAGCAGTACCTTACAGCCCTGGGGCCCTGAAGCTTTCTTT. Amino acid sequence: CASSTLQPWGPEAFF.

This rearrangement joins TRBV19 to TRBJ1-5, with D uncertain. The germline gives CDR1 LNHDA, CDR2 SQIVND (reference sequence). CDR3 size: 14 residues. With 3 bases removed from V and 7 bases from J, the gap between germline ends came to 13 bases. The CDR3 loop reads CASSIPRVGQPQHF. CDR3 nucleotide sequence: TGTGCCAGTAGTATCCCACGGGTCGGGCAGCCCCAGCATTTT.

The V gene is TRBV28, the J gene TRBJ1-2, with TRBD1 matching 9 bases. This CDR3 is built from 16 residues. Germline CDR1 is MDHEN and CDR2 is SYDVKM. V trimming: 6 bases; J trimming: 2 bases; junction bases outside the gene matches: 10. CDR3 loop: CASSPPGTGPNYGYTF. In DNA, the CDR3 is TGTGCCAGCAGCCCACCCGGGACAGGGCCAAACTATGGCTACACCTTC.

This chain connects TRBV5-6 to TRBJ1-6; D gene uncertain. The V end was cut by 1 base, the J end by 5 bases, with 4 bases between. Germline V gene sequence: CDR1 SGHDT, CDR2 YYEEEE. The CDR3 totals 13 residues. The CDR3 region is CASSLSDNSPLHF. The CDR3 bases are TGTGCCAGCAGCTTGTCCGATAATTCACCCCTCCACTTT.

This clone was observed a few times. The CDR3 reads CASSWDKSRAFF. The CDR3 DNA follows: TGTGCCAGCAGCTGGGACAAATCGAGAGCTTTCTTT. The V call is TRBV7-2, the J call TRBJ1-1; maybe TRBD1 (6 bases). CDR1 and CDR2 from the germline V gene are SGHTA and FQGNSA. The V gene lost 4 bases and the J gene lost 10 bases, with 13 bases spanning the gap. The CDR3 is made up of 12 amino acids.

There are a few counts of this clone. The V and J genes are TRBV15 and TRBJ2-1; TRBD1 matches 7 bases. V gave up 1 base and J gave up 9 bases; unmatched junction bases: 9. Germline assignment: CDR1 LNHNV and CDR2 YYDKDF (reference sequence). The CDR3 is 15 residues long. The chain's CDR3 is CATSRAVDRLVEQFF. Here the CDR3 DNA reads TGTGCCACCAGCAGAGCAGTGGACAGGTTGGTTGAGCAGTTCTTC. Supplemented by reference TRBV15 and TRBJ2-1, the full variable domain reads DAMVIQNPRYQVTQFGKPVTLSCSQTLNHNVMYWYQQKSSQAPKLLFHYYDKDFNNEADTPDNFQSRRPNTSFCFLDIRSPGLGDTAMYLCATSRAVDRLVEQFFGPGTRLTVL.

The rearrangement joins TRBV7-8 to TRBJ2-2; 10 bases agree with TRBD1. The CDR3 contains 15 residues. Trimming removed 4 bases from V and 1 base from J; junction bases left unmatched: 0. Per the germline V gene, CDR1 is SGHVS and CDR2 is FQNEAQ. As DNA, the CDR3 is TGTGCCAGCAGCTGGACAGGGGGGAACACCGGGGAGCTGTTTTTT. It encodes CASSWTGGNTGELFF.

V gene TRBV5-6 combines with J gene TRBJ1-1; unclear D gene. V gave up 4 bases and J gave up 0 bases, with 13 bases separating them. This CDR3 region has 15 residues. Germline V gene data show CDR1 as SGHDT and CDR2 as YYEEEE. CDR3 coding DNA: TGTGCCAGCAGCCCGGCAGGAGGGATGAACACTGAAGCTTTCTTT. Translating gives CASSPAGGMNTEAFF.

This clone was counted between two and nine times. The rearrangement joins TRBV10-3 to TRBJ2-7; TRBD1 might be the D (6 bases). Germline V CDR1 and CDR2: ENHRY, SYGVKD. Trimming took off 0 bases at V and 2 bases at J, with 11 bases between the two ends. The length of the CDR3 is 15 residues. CDR3 DNA: TGTGCCATCAGTGAGTCTCCGGGACAAACCTACGAGCAGTACTTC. Translation gives CAISESPGQTYEQYF.

The chain recombines TRBV28 with TRBJ2-7; TRBD1 agrees at 7 bases. V gave up 4 bases and J gave up 1 base; unmatched junction bases: 7. Germline V gene sequence: CDR1 MDHEN, CDR2 SYDVKM. The CDR3 runs 15 residues. CDR3 sequence reads: CASSSPGTASYEQYF. The CDR3 DNA follows: TGTGCCAGCAGTTCCCCCGGGACAGCTTCCTACGAGCAGTACTTC. The full variable domain, its missing parts supplied by reference TRBV28 and TRBJ2-7, is DVKVTQSSRYLVKRTGEKVFLECVQDMDHENMFWYRQDPGLGLRLIYFSYDVKMKEKGDIPEGYSVSREKKERFSLILESASTNQTSMYLCASSSPGTASYEQYFGPGTRLTVT.

The chain links TRBV28 to TRBJ2-7; 9 bases line up with TRBD1. CDR3 size: 15 residues. V was pared by 8 bases and J by 3 bases, with 11 bases of the junction left unmatched. Looked up from germline, CDR1 is MDHEN and CDR2 is SYDVKM. CDR3 sequence: CASSNQGQGDYEQYF. In DNA form, the CDR3 reads TGTGCCAGCTCAAACCAGGGACAGGGTGACTACGAGCAGTACTTC.

The chain has TRBV6-5 and TRBJ2-2, with 7 nucleotides matching TRBD1. The CDR3 extends over 14 amino acids. Germline trimming cut 5 bases from V and 1 base from J; bases unmatched to any gene: 1. CDR1 and CDR2 (germline): MNHEY, SVGAGI. The DNA of the CDR3 is TGTGCCAGCAGTAGGACAGGGAACACCGGGGAGCTGTTTTTT. Its translation: CASSRTGNTGELFF.

This chain joins TRBV28 and TRBJ2-7; possibly TRBD2 for D (6 bases). This CDR3 has 17 residues. The germline V gene has CDR1 MDHEN and CDR2 SYDVKM. The ends were cut back, 4 bases at V and 3 bases at J, with 22 bases in the middle. In nucleotides, the CDR3 is TGTGCCAGCAGTTACTCCTTGACTAGTCAGAGACTCTACGAGCAGTACTTC. Translation gives CASSYSLTSQRLYEQYF.

The genes are TRBV5-6 and TRBJ1-4; D is ambiguous. This CDR3 has 15 residues. V dropped 2 bases and J dropped 0 bases, with 8 bases sitting between them. In germline, CDR1 is SGHDT, CDR2 YYEEEE. The CDR3 sequence: CASSFVESTNEKLFF. CDR3 nucleotide sequence: TGTGCCAGCAGCTTCGTAGAGTCAACTAATGAAAAACTGTTTTTT.

This clone was detected a few times. The chain is built from TRBV2 and TRBJ1-1; 8 bases align to TRBD1. Trimming removed 4 bases from V and 11 bases from J; junction bases left unmatched: 12. The CDR3 contains 14 residues. Germline CDR1 is SNHLY and CDR2 is FYNNEI. CDR3 bases: TGTGCCAGCAGTGGCGGAGATAGGACAGGGAAGGCTTTCTTT. Protein: CASSGGDRTGKAFF.

The chain combines TRBV6-5 with TRBJ2-2, with TRBD1 matching 7 bases. Germline V CDR1 and CDR2: MNHEY, SVGAGI. The J segment lost 7 bases and the V segment lost 4 bases, leaving 9 bases of the junction unmatched. CDR3 size: 15 residues. The CDR3 DNA follows: TGTGCCAGCAGTTTTCAACAGGGGATGGGCGGGGAGCTGTTTTTT. Translation gives CASSFQQGMGGELFF.

The J gene is TRBJ2-2, the V gene TRBV5-1, with 9 positions matching TRBD1. The length of the CDR3 is 15 residues. The trim removed 4 bases at V and 3 bases at J, leaving 4 bases unmatched. Germline V CDR1 and CDR2: SGHRS, YFSETQ. In DNA, the CDR3 is TGCGCCAGCAGCGGGACAGGGTTCGACACCGGGGAGCTGTTTTTT. It specifies CASSGTGFDTGELFF.